Listed below are T cell receptor beta chains from one sample, sequenced in a study of human T cells and chemical hapten exposure. MiXCR, applied by TCRdb to the RACE reads, yields one record per CDR3 protein. The sample includes about 42,000 distinct CDR3 sequences, around 12% of them seen just once. Sample: whole blood, taken in connection with sensitization to the hapten diphenylcyclopropenone (DPC). These receptors were collected from a woman aged 25 to 45 with alopecia areata. Some clones in this sample may be carry-over from other donors' samples. The CDR3 runs from the conserved cysteine through the conserved F or W. D genes are given only for firm matches. The listing skips clone size in some rows; elsewhere it reads once, few, many or a size class.

- TRBJ2-3 - TRBV5-1 TGCGCCACAGCAGTGAGAGCCAACCCCGCAGATACGCAGTATTTT CATAVRANPADTQYF
many TRBJ2-3 TRBD2 TRBV7-9 TGTGCCAGCAGCTTAGAAGGGACTAGCGGGGTCCCAGATACGCAGTATTTT CASSLEGTSGVPDTQYF
few TRBJ1-6 - TRBV5-6 TGTGCCAGCAGCTTTGGCGGCAGGAATTCACCCCTCCACTTT CASSFGGRNSPLHF
- TRBJ2-7 - TRBV7-8 TGTGCCAGCAGCTTAATTGACGGAGCCTACGAGCAGTACTTC CASSLIDGAYEQYF
many TRBJ1-2 - TRBV18 TGTGCCAGCTCACTGGACAGATGGGGCGGCTACACCTTC CASSLDRWGGYTF
many TRBJ2-3 TRBD2 TRBV7-3 TGTGCCAGCAGCGCCGTCACCCGGGGTAGGAGCGGGAGAGATACGCAGTATTTT CASSAVTRGRSGRDTQYF
- TRBJ2-1 - TRBV12-3/TRBV12-4 TGTGCCAGCACCTCGCCCGCGGCCGCCTTCAATGAGCAGTTCTTC CASTSPAAAFNEQFF
few TRBJ1-1 TRBD1 TRBV29-1 TGCAGCGTGCTGACAGGGGGAATGAACACTGAAGCTTTCTTT CSVLTGGMNTEAFF
- TRBJ1-5 - TRBV28 TGTGCCAGCAGTTTATTAATAGGACAGCCCCAGCATTTT CASSLLIGQPQHF
many TRBJ2-3 - TRBV12-3/TRBV12-4 TGTGCCAGCAGTCGGGACGGAAGCACAGATACGCAGTATTTT CASSRDGSTDTQYF
many TRBJ1-5 - TRBV28 TGTGCCAGCAGCGTTATGAGGGGCGCGGATCAGCCCCAGCATTTT CASSVMRGADQPQHF
many TRBJ1-5 TRBD1 TRBV6-5 TGTGCCAGCAGTCCCCACGGGACAGACAATCAGCCCCAGCATTTT CASSPHGTDNQPQHF
many TRBJ2-7 TRBD2 TRBV11-1 TGTGCCAGCAGTTTAGCGGGGAGCTCCTACGAGCAGTACTTC CASSLAGSSYEQYF
few TRBJ2-3 - TRBV20-1 TGCAGTGCTAGAGATCGGCAGGGAACCGCAGATACGCAGTATTTT CSARDRQGTADTQYF
many TRBJ1-2 - TRBV27 TGTGCCAGCAGTCTCACGAGGGCCGGGACCTATGGCTACACCTTC CASSLTRAGTYGYTF
few TRBJ2-7 TRBD1 TRBV20-1 TGCAGTGCTAGAGAGGGGGGGACAGGGACGTACGAGCAGTACTTC CSAREGGTGTYEQYF
- TRBJ2-5 - TRBV2 TGTGCCAGCATCATACAGGGTGGGGAGACCCAGTACTTC CASIIQGGETQYF
many TRBJ2-3 - TRBV4-2 TGTGCCAGCAGCCAAGGTCTCCCGCGGGGTTCAGATACGCAGTATTTT CASSQGLPRGSDTQYF
many TRBJ1-6 - TRBV10-3 TGTGCCATCAGGCTGACCGATAATTCACCCCTCCACTTT CAIRLTDNSPLHF
few TRBJ2-7 - TRBV7-2 TGTGCCAGCAGCTTAACCCGGTACGAGCAGTACTTC CASSLTRYEQYF
- TRBJ1-1 - TRBV7-9 TGTGCCAGCAGGACGAGCTCAAACACTGAAGCTTTCTTT CASRTSSNTEAFF
few TRBJ2-7 TRBD2 TRBV18 TGTGCCAGCTCACCTAGCGGGAGTTTATACGAGCAGTACTTC CASSPSGSLYEQYF
- TRBJ2-7 - TRBV20-1 TGCAGTGCTAGAGTATGGCAGGTCGGGGCCCACGAGCAGTACTTC CSARVWQVGAHEQYF
many TRBJ1-1 TRBD1 TRBV7-3 TGTGCCAGCAGCCAACATAGGGGGCTTGACACTGAAGCTTTCTTT CASSQHRGLDTEAFF
- TRBJ2-7 - TRBV11-1 TGTGCCAGCAGCTTAGGGGGGACACACCCCTACGAGCAGTACTTC CASSLGGTHPYEQYF
many TRBJ1-5 - TRBV30 TGTGCCTGGAGTGTACAAGGGCAGCCCCAGCATTTT CAWSVQGQPQHF
many TRBJ1-6 TRBD1 TRBV5-6 TGTGCCAGCAGCCGACAGGGGGATAATTCACCCCTCCACTTT CASSRQGDNSPLHF
- TRBJ2-1 - TRBV7-2 TGTGCCAGCAGCTTAGCGGGAGCATCTTACAATGAGCAGTTCTTC CASSLAGASYNEQFF
- TRBJ2-6 TRBD1 TRBV19 TGTGCCAGTACCCCTTCCGGGACAGGAGCTGGGGCCAACGTCCTGACTTTC CASTPSGTGAGANVLTF
- TRBJ2-1 - TRBV27 TGTGCCAGCAGTATCATCAACAGGGCTGAGCAGTTCTTC CASSIINRAEQFF
- TRBJ2-5 - TRBV20-1 TGCAGTGCAAAAGCGGACTCGGAGGCGTACCAAGAGACCCAGTACTTC CSAKADSEAYQETQYF
- TRBJ1-2 TRBD1 TRBV28 TGTGCCAGCAGTTTAAGCTACAGGGGGCATACCTCCTATGGCTACACCTTC CASSLSYRGHTSYGYTF
many TRBJ1-2 - TRBV3-1 TGTGCCAGCAGACGCGGACAAGCCTATGGCTACACCTTC CASRRGQAYGYTF
many TRBJ2-3 - TRBV10-3 TGTGCCATCAGTGAGCATTCCACAGATACGCAGTATTTT CAISEHSTDTQYF
- TRBJ1-2 TRBD1 TRBV29-1 TGCAGCGTTGAAAAGGACAGGGACTATGGCTACACCTTC CSVEKDRDYGYTF
few TRBJ2-7 TRBD1 TRBV10-3 TGTGCCACCCACCGGGACAGGGCCTACGAGCAGTACTTC CATHRDRAYEQYF
- TRBJ2-7 - TRBV2 TGTGCCAACAACATTCAGGGACCCTCCTACGAGCAGTACTTC CANNIQGPSYEQYF
many TRBJ2-1 TRBD2 TRBV10-3 TGTGCCATCGATCCGGGGGGCTCCTACAATGAGCAGTTCTTC CAIDPGGSYNEQFF
few TRBJ2-3 - TRBV7-2 TGTGCCAGCAGCTCGACATCGGGACTGGTGTCGGATACGCAGTATTTT CASSSTSGLVSDTQYF
- TRBJ2-1 TRBD2 TRBV24-1 TGTGCCACCAGTGACTCGTACGGCGGGAGGGCGGGGTACAATGAGCAGTTCTTC CATSDSYGGRAGYNEQFF
few TRBJ2-1 TRBD2 TRBV20-1 TGCAGTGCTAGCCCACTAGCGCGCGTTTACAATGAGCAGTTCTTC CSASPLARVYNEQFF
few TRBJ1-5 - TRBV5-8 TGTGCCAGCAGCTTGGCGGATTATAGCAATCAGCCCCAGCATTTT CASSLADYSNQPQHF
many TRBJ2-3 - TRBV18 TGTGCCAGCTCACCACCAAATGCGGGGCTTGGAACAGATACGCAGTATTTT CASSPPNAGLGTDTQYF
- TRBJ1-1 - TRBV7-6 TGTCCCAGCAGCTTAGGGATGAACACTGAAGCTTTCTTT CPSSLGMNTEAFF
many TRBJ2-7 TRBD2 TRBV20-1 TGCAGTGCTAGAGCCCTTCCGGGAGGAAGCTCCTACGAGCAGTACTTC CSARALPGGSSYEQYF
few TRBJ2-7 TRBD2 TRBV20-1 TGCAGTGCTAAAGGTGCTCCGGGAGGGATTCACGAGCAGTACTTC CSAKGAPGGIHEQYF
many TRBJ1-1 - TRBV28 TGTGCCAGCAGTTTTGGGGGCACTGAAGCTTTCTTT CASSFGGTEAFF
once TRBJ2-1 - TRBV11-2 TGTGCCAACAGCTTCGCCCGGGATGAGCAGTTCTTC CANSFARDEQFF
- TRBJ2-2 TRBD2 TRBV11-2 TGTGCCAGCAGATCGGGACTAGCGGACACCGGGGAGATGTTTTTT CASRSGLADTGEMFF
many TRBJ2-1 - TRBV5-5 TGTGCCAGCAGCTCGATTTCCGGGAGTAAGATGTTTCGTGCCTACAATGAGCAGTTCTTC CASSSISGSKMFRAYNEQFF
many TRBJ2-7 TRBD1 TRBV20-1 TGCAGCCCGGGACAGGGGGCGCAGGGGCAGTACTTC CSPGQGAQGQYF
many TRBJ2-1 TRBD1 TRBV24-1 TGTGCCACCAGTGATGGGGACAGGGTCTACAATGAGCAGTTCTTC CATSDGDRVYNEQFF
many TRBJ2-3 TRBD1 TRBV20-1 TGCAGTGACGACAAATCCGGACAGGTTGTTAGGGATACGCAGTATTTT CSDDKSGQVVRDTQYF